One T cell receptor beta chain is described in this entry. Its cognate antigen is unknown. Profiled with immunoSEQ multiplex PCR; TCRdb holds only in-frame clones, not every one. The table records about 180,000 clones, around 90% of them present only once. This record comes from a study of T cell responses to AZD1222 COVID-19 vaccine. General study points: White British people made up most donors, females outnumbered males, and clonal diversity was possibly underestimated. Seropositivity was recorded at baseline in only 6 or 7 AZD1222 recipients.

The source was peripheral blood, collected on day 0 of AZD1222 vaccination. This clonotype was obtained from an adult in good health.

In DNA, the CDR3 is TGTGCCAGTAGTATAGCTAGCGGGAGGGCCTCTGAGCAGTTCTTC. It specifies CASSIASGRASEQFF. This chain joins TRBV19 and TRBJ2-1; TRBD2 agrees at 12 bases. CDR3 length: 15 amino acids. Trimming at V came to 1 base and at J to 9 bases, leaving 4 bases not matched to a gene. CDR1 LNHDA and CDR2 SQIVND come from the germline V gene (reference sequence).